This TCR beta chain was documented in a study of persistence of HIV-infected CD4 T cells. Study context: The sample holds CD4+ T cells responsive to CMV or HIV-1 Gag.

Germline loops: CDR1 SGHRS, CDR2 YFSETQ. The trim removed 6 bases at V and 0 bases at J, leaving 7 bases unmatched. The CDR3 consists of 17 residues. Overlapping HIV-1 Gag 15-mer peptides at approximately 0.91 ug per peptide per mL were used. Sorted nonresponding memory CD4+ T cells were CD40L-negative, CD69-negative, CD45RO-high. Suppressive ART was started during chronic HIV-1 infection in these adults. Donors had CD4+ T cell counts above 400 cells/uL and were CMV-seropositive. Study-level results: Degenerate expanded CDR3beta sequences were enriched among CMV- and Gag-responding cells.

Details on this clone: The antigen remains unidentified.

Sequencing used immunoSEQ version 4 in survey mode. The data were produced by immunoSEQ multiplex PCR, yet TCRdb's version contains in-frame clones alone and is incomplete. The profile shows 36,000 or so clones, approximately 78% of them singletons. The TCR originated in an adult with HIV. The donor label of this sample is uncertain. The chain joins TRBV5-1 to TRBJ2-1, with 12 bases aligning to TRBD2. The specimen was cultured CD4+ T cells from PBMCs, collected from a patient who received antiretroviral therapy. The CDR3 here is CASTLAGGTSSYNEQFF. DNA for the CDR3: TGCGCCAGCACCCTAGCGGGGGGGACGAGCTCCTACAATGAGCAGTTCTTC.